This T cell receptor beta chain is from a study of T cell repertoires in cytomegalovirus infection (dated by TCRdb to the late 2010s). At the level of the whole study: Alongside well-studied HLA-B-restricted epitopes, the peptide stimulations were aimed at recently identified HLA-C-restricted CMV epitopes, whose presentation resists viral immunomodulation. Because public TCR beta signatures pointed to carriage of CMV infection together with the matching HLA type, the HLA type of each donor mattered for the analysis. On the study overall, not on this receptor specifically: The ex vivo response was dominated by HLA-C-restricted CMV-specific TCR beta clonotypes, which also provided the single most frequent clonotype in two of eight donors. Carriers of CMV infection plus the relevant HLA type were discriminated by the cumulative frequency of public TCR beta family members in the study cohort and in an independent approximately 350-donor cohort.

CDR1 and CDR2 were assigned from the germline V gene (reference sequence) as PRHDT and FYEKMQ. The CDR3 numbers 16 residues from cysteine through phenylalanine. The CDR3 DNA has 48 bases and is translated from base 1. V is trimmed back by 4 bases and J by 1 base, and the junction contains 6 bases that no gene match accounts for. This clonotype was seen repeatedly, ten times or more. The specificity of this receptor is unknown. Base qualities are missing; no much larger clone stands one base away. The meaning of the sample's treatment or condition label: in vitro stimulation with specific CMV peptide epitopes to enrich CMV-specific T cells. TCRdb lists the instrument as Illumina HiSeq 1500. In-frame beta chains were kept once TCRdb had trimmed the public reads at Q25 with fastp and called clones with MiXCR. All rows with the same CDR3 protein become a single entry with the most common DNA and genes. This sample is represented by 300,000 to 400,000 distinct CDR3 sequences; about 29% of them were singletons. Clones ranked in the top ten supply 20% of the sample.

The clonotype was recovered from a human donor in good health (CMV status not recorded). Some clones in this sample may be carry-over from other donors' samples. Sequences were derived from cultured PBMCs, sampled from culture after CMV antigen stimulation. The chain was built from TRBV13 and TRBJ1-1; 10 bases in the middle match TRBD1. The CDR3 region: CASSSRTGGPNTEAFF. The sequence in DNA is TGTGCCAGCAGCTCCCGGACAGGGGGGCCGAACACTGAAGCTTTCTTT. Outside the CDR3, residues come from the reference TRBV13 and TRBJ1-1 proteins, so the full variable domain is: AAGVIQSPRHLIKEKRETATLKCYPIPRHDTVYWYQQGPGQDPQFLISFYEKMQSDKGSIPDRFSAQQFSDYHSELNMSSLELGDSALYFCASSSRTGGPNTEAFFGQGTRLTVV.